Listed below are T cell receptor beta chains from one sample, sequenced in a study of radiation and T cells in renal cell carcinoma. TCRdb keeps only in-frame clones here, not all; method: immunoSEQ multiplex PCR. The sample lists about 65,000 clones, around three quarters seen once, with 6.5% to 8% in the top ten. The sample consisted of blood, taken from a patient whose treatment included radiotherapy and nephrectomy. These receptors all stem from a man aged 55 to 70 with renal cell carcinoma. CDR3s include the opening cysteine and the closing phenylalanine or tryptophan. The order of the fields is CDR3 protein, CDR3 DNA, D gene, V gene, CDR3 length, clone size, J gene. D genes are given only for firm matches. Expanded clones get a size class; other rows say once, few or many, or leave the size out.

CASSLLGDNTEAFF TGTGCCAGCAGCTTACTAGGGGACAACACTGAAGCTTTCTTT . TRBV7-3 14 . TRBJ1-1
CATSRLLGVNTEAFF TGTGCCACCAGCAGACTCCTGGGGGTGAACACTGAAGCTTTCTTT . TRBV15 15 . TRBJ1-1
CASSLASGGATGELFF TGTGCCAGCAGCTTGGCTAGCGGGGGGGCCACCGGGGAGCTGTTTTTT TRBD2 TRBV11-2 16 few TRBJ2-2
CASSRTSGTGETQYF TGCGCCAGCAGCCGGACTAGCGGGACAGGGGAGACCCAGTACTTC TRBD2 TRBV5-1 15 . TRBJ2-5
CASSQTGNPNEKLFF TGTGCCAGCAGTCAGACGGGGAATCCTAATGAAAAACTGTTTTTT . TRBV11-2 15 once TRBJ1-4
CAISEEARLQETQYF TGTGCCATCAGTGAGGAAGCGCGACTCCAAGAGACCCAGTACTTC . TRBV10-3 15 few TRBJ2-5
CASSLFGTGWSSGANVLTF TGTGCCAGCAGTTTATTTGGGACAGGGTGGTCCTCTGGGGCCAACGTCCTGACTTTC TRBD1 TRBV27 19 . TRBJ2-6
CASSLAGSAETQYF TGTGCCAGCAGCTTGGCTGGTAGCGCAGAGACCCAGTACTTC . TRBV5-4 14 . TRBJ2-5
CSANRDYPNTGELFF TGCAGCGCTAACCGGGACTACCCGAACACCGGGGAGCTGTTTTTT TRBD2 TRBV29-1 15 . TRBJ2-2
CAISERQGATGELFF TGTGCCATCAGTGAGAGGCAGGGGGCAACCGGGGAGCTGTTTTTT TRBD1 TRBV10-3 15 . TRBJ2-2
CASSYVDSGANVLTF TGTGCCAGCAGTTACGTGGACTCTGGGGCCAACGTCCTGACTTTC . TRBV6-6 15 . TRBJ2-6
CASSPALGQGPEAFF TGTGCCAGCAGCCCAGCCCTAGGACAGGGCCCTGAAGCTTTCTTT TRBD1 TRBV7-9 15 few TRBJ1-1
CASSKEGLRNQPQHF TGTGCCAGTAGTAAGGAAGGGCTCAGAAATCAGCCCCAGCATTTT . TRBV19 15 many TRBJ1-5
CASSKGLSNQPQHF TGTGCCAGTAGTAAGGGTCTTAGCAATCAGCCCCAGCATTTT . TRBV19 14 . TRBJ1-5
CASSLWGLAGGPSTDTQYF TGTGCCAGCAGCTTATGGGGACTAGCGGGGGGGCCAAGTACAGATACGCAGTATTTT TRBD2 TRBV13 19 . TRBJ2-3
CAPQGDGYTF TGTGCCCCCCAGGGCGACGGCTACACCTTC . TRBV10-3 10 . TRBJ1-2
CASSKKGTGTSGNVPTDTQYF TGTGCCAGCAGCAAAAAGGGAACCGGGACTAGCGGAAACGTGCCCACAGATACGCAGTATTTT . TRBV21-1 21 . TRBJ2-3
CASTTSPPGGGNTIYF TGTGCCAGCACAACAAGCCCCCCCGGGGGGGGAAACACCATATATTTT . TRBV18 16 . TRBJ1-3
CASSLGPPGGGHEQYF TGTGCCAGCAGCTTAGGGCCTCCAGGGGGCGGCCACGAGCAGTACTTC TRBD1 TRBV7-2 16 . TRBJ2-7
CASSSRDSSGNTIYF TGTGCCAGCAGCTCCCGGGACAGCTCTGGAAACACCATATATTTT TRBD1 TRBV7-6 15 . TRBJ1-3
CASSSNGRDTGELFF TGTGCCAGCAGTTCTAACGGGAGGGACACCGGGGAGCTGTTTTTT TRBD2 TRBV11-2 15 . TRBJ2-2
CASSLAGTDNQPQHF TGTGCCAGCAGCTTAGCCGGGACAGACAATCAGCCCCAGCATTTT TRBD1 TRBV7-9 15 . TRBJ1-5
CASSLAAWADTQYF TGTGCCAGCAGCTTGGCAGCGTGGGCTGATACGCAGTATTTT . TRBV5-6 14 . TRBJ2-3
CASSEALRSYNEQFF TGTGCCAGCAGTGAAGCGCTTCGATCCTACAATGAGCAGTTCTTC . TRBV6-1 15 . TRBJ2-1
CSVGGGSNQPQHF TGCAGCGTGGGAGGGGGGAGCAATCAGCCCCAGCATTTT . TRBV29-1 13 many TRBJ1-5
CASSPLGTGIEGYTF TGTGCCAGCAGCCCCCTAGGAACAGGCATCGAGGGCTACACCTTC . TRBV14 15 . TRBJ1-2
CASSKTGGRDTQYF TGTGCCAGCAGTAAAACAGGGGGCAGAGATACGCAGTATTTT TRBD1 TRBV2 14 . TRBJ2-3
CASSLYRGAPDNEQFF TGTGCCAGCAGCTTATATCGCGGGGCACCCGACAATGAGCAGTTCTTC . TRBV7-2 16 . TRBJ2-1
CASSLGGTQNTGELFF TGCGCCAGCAGCTTGGGGGGGACACAAAACACCGGGGAGCTGTTTTTT . TRBV5-1 16 once TRBJ2-2
CSTNMGQGFTDTQYF TGCAGCACGAATATGGGACAGGGATTCACAGATACGCAGTATTTT TRBD1 TRBV29-1 15 . TRBJ2-3
CASSFNRGDGYTF TGTGCCAGCAGTTTTAACAGGGGAGATGGCTACACCTTC TRBD1 TRBV27 13 . TRBJ1-2
CASSEVAEDTIYF TGTGCCAGCAGTGAAGTCGCGGAGGACACCATATATTTT . TRBV6-1 13 . TRBJ1-3
CASSLVDREFTEAFF TGCGCCAGCAGCTTGGTCGACAGGGAGTTCACTGAAGCTTTCTTT TRBD1 TRBV5-1 15 . TRBJ1-1
CASSAPDRGYNEQFF TGTGCCAGCAGCGCTCCGGACAGGGGATACAATGAGCAGTTCTTC TRBD1 TRBV13 15 . TRBJ2-1